These T cell receptor beta chains were read from a single sample in a study of vaccination effects on CD4 cells after COVID-19. Libraries were prepared by immunoSEQ multiplex PCR; TCRdb keeps only in-frame clonotypes and omits some of them. The repertoire holds around 63,000 clones, with roughly 76% as singletons. Which antigens these TCRs recognize remains unknown. Source: CD4+ T cells from PBMCs cultured with HCoV-OC43 spike peptides, taken before COVID-19 vaccination. These TCRs come from a human donor who received a COVID-19 vaccine. The CDR3 runs from the conserved cysteine through the conserved F or W. The order of the fields is V gene, D gene, J gene, clone size, CDR3 DNA, CDR3 protein. A D gene is named only where the DNA matches it firmly. Not every row has a clone size; where given, it reads once, few, many or a size class.

>TRBV6-6|TRBD1|TRBJ2-1|.
TGTGCCAGCAGTTACGGACAGGGCGAGGATGAGCAGTTCTTC
CASSYGQGEDEQFF
>TRBV6-5|.|TRBJ2-2|few
TGTGCCAGCATTCGTCTGGTCACCGGGGAGCTGTTTTTT
CASIRLVTGELFF
>TRBV14|.|TRBJ1-5|.
TGTGCCAGCAGCCACTACAATCCGGGTCCCCCTAGCAATCAGCCCCAGCATTTT
CASSHYNPGPPSNQPQHF
>TRBV27|.|TRBJ2-2|.
TGTGCCAGCAGTTTCGACAGGATCAACACCGGGGAGCTGTTTTTT
CASSFDRINTGELFF
>TRBV19|.|TRBJ1-4|.
TGTGCCAGTCGATGGTCTTTGTCGGCTAATGAAAAACTGTTTTTT
CASRWSLSANEKLFF
>TRBV28|TRBD1|TRBJ1-2|.
TGTGCCAGCAGTATCTCCGGGACAGCGTATGGTTATGGCTACACCTTC
CASSISGTAYGYGYTF
>TRBV5-4|.|TRBJ2-5|.
TGTGCCAGCAGCCTCAGGACGGGGGAGACCCAGTACTTC
CASSLRTGETQYF
>TRBV2|.|TRBJ1-2|.
TGTGCCAGCAGTGAGGAGGTTTTTCTATCGACCGCTAACTATGGCTACACCTTC
CASSEEVFLSTANYGYTF
>TRBV5-1|.|TRBJ2-1|few
TGCGCCAGCAGCTTGAACTACCAGGTCCAGGATGAGCAGTTCTTC
CASSLNYQVQDEQFF
>TRBV6-6|TRBD1|TRBJ2-5|.
TGTGCCAGCAGTCGGCTAGGGGGCTCTTTCCAAGAGACCCAGTACTTC
CASSRLGGSFQETQYF
>TRBV5-4|.|TRBJ2-3|few
TGTGCCAGCAGCTTGGACGTCGGGGTCACAGATACGCAGTATTTT
CASSLDVGVTDTQYF
>TRBV15|.|TRBJ1-2|.
TGTGCCACCAGCAGAGATAAGGGAGGCTATGGCTACACCTTC
CATSRDKGGYGYTF
>TRBV7-2|TRBD1|TRBJ2-3|.
TGTGCCAGCAGCCACCCCCGGACAGGGCGCACAGATACGCAGTATTTT
CASSHPRTGRTDTQYF
>TRBV19|.|TRBJ1-2|.
TGTGCCAGTAGTACCACAGGGACAAGTGGCTACACCTTC
CASSTTGTSGYTF
>TRBV5-1|.|TRBJ2-5|.
TGCGCCAGCAGCTTGGAGGGGCGGGAGACCCAGTACTTC
CASSLEGRETQYF
>TRBV19|TRBD2|TRBJ2-3|.
TGTGCCAGTAGAAGGACTAGCGGCACAGATACGCAGTATTTT
CASRRTSGTDTQYF
>TRBV5-1|.|TRBJ1-2|once
TGCGCCAGCAGCTTGGAAGCAGGAAGTTTGGAGGGCTACACCTTC
CASSLEAGSLEGYTF
>TRBV6-2/TRBV6-3|.|TRBJ1-1|.
TGTGCCAGCAGTTACCTACTGGGTGGCCTCCCTGAAGCTTTCTTT
CASSYLLGGLPEAFF
>TRBV11-3|.|TRBJ2-3|.
TGTGCCAGCAGCTTCTCCCCGGGGCAAACGCAGTATTTT
CASSFSPGQTQYF
>TRBV7-9|TRBD1|TRBJ1-2|.
TGTGCCAGCACGCCGACAGGGGGCAGAAGAGGCTACACCTTC
CASTPTGGRRGYTF
>TRBV6-6|.|TRBJ2-1|.
TGTGCCAGCAGTACCCCAGGGGCTAGCGGCAATGAGCAGTTCTTC
CASSTPGASGNEQFF
>TRBV28|.|TRBJ1-1|.
TGTGCCAGCGGGGATATTAGACAGATCGCTATGAACACTGAAGCTTTCTTT
CASGDIRQIAMNTEAFF
>TRBV7-8|TRBD1|TRBJ2-6|.
TGTGCCAGCAGCTTAGGATGGGGGACAGGAGGTTCTGGGGCCAACGTCCTGACTTTC
CASSLGWGTGGSGANVLTF
>TRBV19|TRBD1|TRBJ1-5|.
TGTGCCAGTAGAAGCGGGACAGGGAAGGATAGCAATCAGCCCCAGCATTTT
CASRSGTGKDSNQPQHF
>TRBV2|.|TRBJ1-1|few
TGTGCCAGCAGTGCGGAGAGGACCACTGAAGCTTTCTTT
CASSAERTTEAFF
>TRBV28|.|TRBJ1-5|few
TGTGCCAGCAGTTGGACCGGACAGCCCCAGCATTTT
CASSWTGQPQHF
>TRBV5-1|.|TRBJ2-5|.
TGCGCCAGCAGCTTCCGACAAGGAGAGACCCAGTACTTC
CASSFRQGETQYF
>TRBV28|TRBD1|TRBJ1-2|.
TGTGCCAGCAGCCCACCGGGACAGGGGGCGAAAGGTTATGGCTACACCTTC
CASSPPGQGAKGYGYTF
>TRBV27|.|TRBJ2-2|.
TGTGCCAGCAGTTTATGGGCAGCGATAGGTCGAGGGGAGCTGTTTTTT
CASSLWAAIGRGELFF
>TRBV5-6|.|TRBJ1-5|once
TGTGCCAGCGGAAAATATAGCAATCAGCCCCAGCATTTT
CASGKYSNQPQHF
>TRBV7-9|.|TRBJ2-3|few
TGTGCCAGCAGTTCCGGGGGCCACAGCACAGATACGCAGTATTTT
CASSSGGHSTDTQYF
>TRBV9|TRBD2|TRBJ2-3|.
TGTGCCAGCACCGCGGGGGGCCGTGCTTACACAGATACGCAGTATTTT
CASTAGGRAYTDTQYF
>TRBV19|TRBD1|TRBJ2-1|.
TGTGCCAGTAGTACCCGAACGGACAGGTTTAGGGGCAATGAGCAGTTCTTC
CASSTRTDRFRGNEQFF
>TRBV5-1|.|TRBJ1-3|.
TGCGCCAGCAGCTTGGCCCCGGACAGTGGAAACACCATATATTTT
CASSLAPDSGNTIYF
>TRBV20-1|.|TRBJ2-3|.
TGCAGTGCGGCGAGGGGTGATACGCAGTATTTT
CSAARGDTQYF
>TRBV5-1|TRBD1|TRBJ2-5|.
TGCGCCAGCAGCATGGGACAGGGTGCGGAGACCCAGTACTTC
CASSMGQGAETQYF
>TRBV12-3/TRBV12-4|.|TRBJ1-1|few
TGTGCCAGCAGTTCTCGAGAGAACACTGAAGCTTTCTTT
CASSSRENTEAFF
>TRBV18|TRBD1|TRBJ1-2|once
TGTGCCAGCTCACCCCCCCGGGACAGGGGAATTAAGGGCTACACCTTC
CASSPPRDRGIKGYTF
>TRBV6-5|TRBD2|TRBJ2-5|.
TGTGCCAGCAGACTAGCGGGGGGGTGGGAGACCCAGTACTTC
CASRLAGGWETQYF
>TRBV6-6|.|TRBJ1-3|once
TGTGCCAGCAAGTTGGAAGGGATCGGAAACACCATATATTTT
CASKLEGIGNTIYF
>TRBV7-9|.|TRBJ1-6|.
TGTGCCAGCAGCTTATCCTCCGCGGGGGGAACTAATTCACCCCTCCACTTT
CASSLSSAGGTNSPLHF
>TRBV5-1|.|TRBJ2-5|once
TGCGCCAGCAGTCCGATGGGGTCTGGAGAGACCCAGTACTTC
CASSPMGSGETQYF
>TRBV5-8|TRBD1|TRBJ2-3|.
TGTGCCAGCCCCAGTTGGGACAGGACCCCAGATACGCAGTATTTT
CASPSWDRTPDTQYF
>TRBV6-5|TRBD1|TRBJ1-1|.
TGTGCCAGCAGTTACGTTGGGGGGACAGGGGAGACTGAAGCTTTCTTT
CASSYVGGTGETEAFF
>TRBV6-5|.|TRBJ2-2|.
TGTGCCAGCAGTTACAGGGGCCGGGGAGCTGTTTTT
CASSYRGRGAVF
>TRBV7-3|.|TRBJ2-1|once
TGTGCCAGCAGCTTCCAGGGGTCCCCCTACAATGAGCAGTTCTTC
CASSFQGSPYNEQFF
>TRBV10-3|.|TRBJ1-2|.
TGTGCCATCAGTGGATGGTACAGGGACAACTATGGCTACACCTTC
CAISGWYRDNYGYTF
>TRBV2|.|TRBJ2-1|.
TGTGCCAGCAGTGATTTGAGGTCGAGCGTCGGGGAGCAGTTCTTC
CASSDLRSSVGEQFF
>TRBV11-2|.|TRBJ2-5|.
TGTGCCAGCAGCTTAGACAGAAGGGGAAGAGGGACCCAGTACTTC
CASSLDRRGRGTQYF
>TRBV28|TRBD1|TRBJ1-1|.
TGTGCCAGCCCAGCTACCAGGGGGGGGAACACTGAAGCTTTCTTT
CASPATRGGNTEAFF
>TRBV5-4|.|TRBJ2-3|.
TGTGCCAGCAGTCCTGGTGGGGCGACAGATACGCAGTATTTT
CASSPGGATDTQYF